The 17 T cell receptor beta chains below come from one sample, sequenced in a study of blood T cell repertoires in COVID-19. TCRdb's table, derived via immunoSEQ multiplex PCR, lists solely in-frame clones and lacks some. The sample lists 350,000 or so clones, approximately 89% seen once, with approximately 4.1% in the top ten. Sequenced: peripheral blood. These TCRs come from an older woman with COVID-19, enrolled during active disease.

This chain links TRBV10-3 with TRBJ2-2, with D perhaps matching TRBD1 (5 bases). With 3 bases removed from V and 5 bases from J, the gap between germline ends came to 13 bases. This CDR3 region has 15 residues. CDR1 ENHRY and CDR2 SYGVKD come from the germline V gene. CDR3 region: CAISESRGVTGELFF. In DNA form, the CDR3 reads TGTGCCATCAGTGAAAGTAGGGGTGTTACCGGGGAGCTGTTTTTT.

Concerning this clone: The same CDR3 also results from other DNA sequences found in this sample. The chain carries TRBV7-9 and TRBJ2-7; 9 bases map to TRBD1. The CDR3 covers 16 residues. Looked up from germline, CDR1 is SEHNR and CDR2 is FQNEAQ (reference sequence). V lost 5 bases and J lost 4; bases outside the gene matches: 12. The CDR3 DNA reads as TGTGCCAGCAGCCCTTTACAGGGGGCGGACCAGTACGAGCAGTACTTC. Protein sequence: CASSPLQGADQYEQYF.

The rearrangement joins TRBV5-1 to TRBJ1-3, with 9 nucleotides matching TRBD1. The CDR3 has 15 residues. V gave up 0 bases and J gave up 2 bases; unmatched junction bases: 0. Germline V CDR1 and CDR2: SGHRS, YFSETQ. Here the CDR3 reads CASSLDRGPGNTIYF. DNA for the CDR3: TGCGCCAGCAGCTTGGACAGGGGGCCTGGAAACACCATATATTTT.

The chain employs TRBV21-1 and TRBJ1-5; TRBD1, the table's D call, was not compared with the DNA. TRBV21-1 is recorded as a pseudogene. The CDR3 sequence is 16 residues long. The CDR3: CASSKVDGQGGTAQHF. DNA of the CDR3: TGTGCCAGCAGCAAAGTCGATGGGCAGGGGGGCACGGCCCAGCATTTT.

This clone was seen once. V is TRBV7-8 and J is TRBJ2-3; 9 nucleotides line up with TRBD2. The CDR3 is made up of 19 amino acids. V trimming: 3 bases; J trimming: 0 bases; junction bases outside the gene matches: 13. Germline V CDR1 and CDR2: SGHVS, FQNEAQ. CDR3 loop: CASSFLPGGGADSTDTQYF. The CDR3 nucleotides read TGTGCCAGCAGCTTTCTCCCTGGCGGGGGGGCCGATAGCACAGATACGCAGTATTTT.

This chain uses TRBV7-3 with TRBJ2-7; TRBD2 aligns across 13 bases. The CDR3 runs 17 residues. Per the germline V gene, CDR1 is SGHTA and CDR2 is FQGTGA. V shed 5 bases and J 6 bases; nucleotides not matched to a gene: 13. CDR3: CASSPNPGTSGVREQYF. The CDR3 DNA reads TGTGCCAGCAGCCCTAACCCCGGGACTAGCGGGGTTCGCGAGCAGTACTTC. Filled out from reference TRBV7-3 and TRBJ2-7, the complete variable domain reads GAGVSQTPSNKVTEKGKYVELRCDPISGHTALYWYRQSLGQGPEFLIYFQGTGAADDSGLPNDRFFAVRPEGSVSTLKIQRTERGDSAVYLCASSPNPGTSGVREQYFGPGTRLTVT.

The chain joins TRBV14 to TRBJ2-7; tentative D call: TRBD1 (7 bases). Germline values: CDR1 SGHDN, CDR2 FVKESK. Deletions cut 4 bases from V and 3 bases from J, with 16 bases between. This CDR3 has 15 amino acids. CDR3 amino acids: CASSRIAGQIYEQYF. The CDR3 DNA sequence: TGTGCCAGCAGCCGGATCGCGGGACAGATCTACGAGCAGTACTTC. Based on the CDR3 plus reference TRBV14 and TRBJ2-7, the full variable domain is EAGVTQFPSHSVIEKGQTVTLRCDPISGHDNLYWYRRVMGKEIKFLLHFVKESKQDESGMPNNRFLAERTGGTYSTLKVQPAELEDSGVYFCASSRIAGQIYEQYFGPGTRLTVT.

This chain uses TRBV5-4 with TRBJ1-2; the match to TRBD1 covers 8 bases. Germline V gene lookup returns CDR1 SGHNT and CDR2 YYREEE (reference sequence). V was clipped by 9 bases and J by 4 bases; unmatched bases: 11. This CDR3 is 14 amino acids long. Written as DNA, the CDR3 is TGTGCCACCGCTATGGACAGGGTAGGCTATGGCTACACCTTC. Amino acids: CATAMDRVGYGYTF.

The chain recombines TRBV9 with TRBJ1-4, with TRBD1 matching 9 bases. V lost 3 bases, J lost 5 bases, and 8 bases stayed unmatched. CDR1 is SGDLS and CDR2 is YYNGEE in the germline V gene. The length of the CDR3 is 16 residues. Written as DNA, the CDR3 is TGTGCCAGCAGCGCACTCACCGGGACAGGGAATGAAAAACTGTTTTTT. Amino acid sequence: CASSALTGTGNEKLFF.

The chain joins TRBV5-1 to TRBJ2-2, with 8 bases lining up with TRBD1. The CDR3 consists of 16 residues. The germline CDR1 and CDR2 sequences are SGHRS and YFSETQ. Trimming cost V 6 bases and J 1 base; bases outside gene matches: 8. This CDR3 is CASKVAGTGNTGELFF. The CDR3 DNA follows: TGCGCCAGCAAGGTGGCGGGGACAGGGAACACCGGGGAGCTGTTTTTT.

V is TRBV5-1 and J is TRBJ2-3; TRBD2 is a possible D gene (5 bases). The ends were cut back, 0 bases at V and 3 bases at J, with 11 bases in the middle. The CDR3 totals 15 residues. Germline-derived CDR1 and CDR2 are SGHRS and YFSETQ. The CDR3 here is CASSLGGRKTDTQYF. CDR3 nucleotide sequence: TGCGCCAGCAGCTTGGGAGGGCGGAAGACAGATACGCAGTATTTT.

The genes are TRBV5-1 and TRBJ1-3, with D tentatively TRBD1 (5 bases). The CDR3 totals 16 residues. V was shortened by 1 base and J by 0 bases, with 11 bases between the two germline ends. Germline V gene data show CDR1 as SGHRS and CDR2 as YFSETQ. CDR3 DNA sequence: TGCGCCAGCAGCTTGTCGGACATGAACTCTGGAAACACCATATATTTT. The encoded protein is CASSLSDMNSGNTIYF.

The chain links TRBV15 to TRBJ2-7; D is uncertain. The CDR3 runs 14 residues. CDR1 is LNHNV, CDR2 YYDKDF, per germline (reference sequence). The V gene lost 2 bases and the J gene lost 3 bases, with 11 bases spanning the gap. DNA for the CDR3: TGTGCCACCAGCAGACCCTCCGACAACTACGAGCAGTACTTC. Translation gives CATSRPSDNYEQYF.

In its sample, this clone was seen a few times. The rearrangement uses TRBV3-1 (or the pseudogene TRBV3-2) and TRBJ2-5; D is possibly TRBD2 (6 bases). CDR1 and CDR2 from the germline V gene are LGHDT and YNNKEL (reference sequence). V lost 4 bases and J 2 bases, leaving 11 bases between the germline ends. This CDR3 comprises 14 residues. CDR3 sequence: CASSPALAQETQYF. The CDR3 coding sequence is TGTGCCAGCAGCCCCGCCCTAGCGCAAGAGACCCAGTACTTC.

This clone was recorded only once. V and J are TRBV6-5 and TRBJ2-5; D uncertain. V dropped 4 bases and J dropped 4 bases, with 4 bases sitting between them. The CDR3 runs 11 residues. The germline V gene has CDR1 MNHEY and CDR2 SVGAGI. The CDR3 is CASSSRETQYF. The CDR3 DNA reads TGTGCCAGCAGTTCCAGAGAGACCCAGTACTTC.

The CDR3 spells CASSFGTTGEDTEAFF. Written as DNA, the CDR3 is TGTGCCAGCAGCTTCGGGACGACAGGGGAGGACACTGAAGCTTTCTTT. V gene TRBV7-9 combines with J gene TRBJ1-1, with 8 bases identical to TRBD1. The trim removed 3 bases at V and 3 bases at J, leaving 9 bases unmatched. Germline CDR1 reads SEHNR; CDR2 reads FQNEAQ (reference sequence). The CDR3 covers 16 residues.

The chain carries TRBV6-2 or TRBV6-3 and TRBJ1-5; D is unresolved. This CDR3 is built from 13 residues. V lost 4 bases, J lost 7 bases, and 11 bases lay in between. Germline V gene sequence: CDR1 MNHEY, CDR2 SVGEGT. CDR3 coding DNA: TGTGCCAGCAGTTTTCCATACGGGCAGCCCCAGCATTTT. Translated, it gives CASSFPYGQPQHF.